This TCR beta chain was documented in a study of PD-1 blockade in classical Hodgkin lymphoma. The data were produced by immunoSEQ multiplex PCR, yet TCRdb's version contains in-frame clones alone and is incomplete. The sample shows about 25,000 clones, 94% of them seen only once. Trimming took off 1 base at V and 5 bases at J, with 23 bases between the two ends. This CDR3 has 18 residues. Germline assignment: CDR1 MNHEY and CDR2 SMNVEV (reference sequence). The sample's time point: newly diagnosed, previously untreated cHL patient sample. The sequenced sample was peripheral blood mononuclear cells (PBMCs). The sequence came from a human donor with classical Hodgkin lymphoma. The V and J genes are TRBV27 and TRBJ1-1; tentatively, D is TRBD1 (6 bases). As DNA, the CDR3 is TGTGCCAGCAGTTTATGGGGACAACCGCCCAGGGGACGGACTGAAGCTTTCTTT. Translation: CASSLWGQPPRGRTEAFF.